This T cell receptor beta chain came from a study of blood T cell repertoires in COVID-19. About the study: In each case, the material was cDNA or gDNA derived from T cells, B-cell-depleted T cells, or PBMCs.

Generated by immunoSEQ multiplex PCR, the TCRdb table keeps only in-frame clones and is missing some. The sample lists roughly 140,000 clones; roughly 88% were seen once. CDR3 length: 13 residues. Per germline, CDR1 MNHNS and CDR2 SASEGT. V lost 0 bases and J lost 6, with 8 bases in between. The receptor was derived from a woman aged 50 to 60 with acute or convalescent COVID-19. J is TRBJ1-2 and V is TRBV6-1; maybe TRBD1 (5 bases). Sequenced material: peripheral blood. CDR3 sequence: CASSEAQGHGYTF. In DNA form, the CDR3 reads TGTGCCAGCAGTGAAGCGCAGGGCCATGGCTACACCTTC.